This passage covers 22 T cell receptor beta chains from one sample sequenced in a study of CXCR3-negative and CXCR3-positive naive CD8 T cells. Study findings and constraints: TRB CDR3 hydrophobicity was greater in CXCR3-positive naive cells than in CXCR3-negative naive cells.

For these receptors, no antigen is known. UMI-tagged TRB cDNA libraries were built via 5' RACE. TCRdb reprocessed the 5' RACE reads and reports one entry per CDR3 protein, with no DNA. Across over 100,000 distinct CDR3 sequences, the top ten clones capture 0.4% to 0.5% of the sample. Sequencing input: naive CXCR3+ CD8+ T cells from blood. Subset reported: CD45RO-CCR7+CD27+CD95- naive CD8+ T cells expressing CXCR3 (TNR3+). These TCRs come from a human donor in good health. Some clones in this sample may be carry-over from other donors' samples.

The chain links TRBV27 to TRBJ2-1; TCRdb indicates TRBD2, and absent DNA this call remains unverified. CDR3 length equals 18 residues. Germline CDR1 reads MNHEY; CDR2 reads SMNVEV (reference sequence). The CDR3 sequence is CASSIRLAGGSSYNEQFF.

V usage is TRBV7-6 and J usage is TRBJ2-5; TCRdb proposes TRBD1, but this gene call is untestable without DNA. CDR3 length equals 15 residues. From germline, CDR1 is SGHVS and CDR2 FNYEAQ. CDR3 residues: CASSWRRGPGETQYF.

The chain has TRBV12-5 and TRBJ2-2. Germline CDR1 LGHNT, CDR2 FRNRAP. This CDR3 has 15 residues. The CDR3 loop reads CASGLATWPTGELFF.

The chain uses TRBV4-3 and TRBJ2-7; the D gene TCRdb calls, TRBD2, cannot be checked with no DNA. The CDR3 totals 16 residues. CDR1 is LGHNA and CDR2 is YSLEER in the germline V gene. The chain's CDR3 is CASSQDYWESTGEQYF.

The CDR3 protein is CASSLLAGVSNEQFF. The V and J genes are TRBV28 and TRBJ2-1; checking the TCRdb D call of TRBD2 is not possible without DNA. Germline CDR1 is MDHEN and CDR2 is SYDVKM. CDR3 length equals 15 residues.

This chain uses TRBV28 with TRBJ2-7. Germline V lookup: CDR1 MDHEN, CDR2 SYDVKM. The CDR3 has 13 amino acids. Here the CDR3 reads CAIQSLDGYEQYF.

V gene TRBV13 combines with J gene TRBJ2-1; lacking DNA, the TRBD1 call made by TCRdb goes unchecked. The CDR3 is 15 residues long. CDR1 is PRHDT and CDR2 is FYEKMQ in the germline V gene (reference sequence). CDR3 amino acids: CASSPAGERGNEQFF.

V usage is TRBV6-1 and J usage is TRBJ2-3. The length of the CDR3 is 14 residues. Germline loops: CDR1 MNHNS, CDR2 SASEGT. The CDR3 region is CASRNEIRTDTQYF.

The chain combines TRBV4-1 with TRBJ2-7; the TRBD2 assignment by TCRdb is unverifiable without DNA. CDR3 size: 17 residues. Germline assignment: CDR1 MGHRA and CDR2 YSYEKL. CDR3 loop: CASSQFISGTLSYEQYF.

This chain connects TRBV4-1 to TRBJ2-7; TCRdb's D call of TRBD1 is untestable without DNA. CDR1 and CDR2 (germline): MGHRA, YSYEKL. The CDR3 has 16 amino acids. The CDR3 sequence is CASSQDRQTGAYEQYF.

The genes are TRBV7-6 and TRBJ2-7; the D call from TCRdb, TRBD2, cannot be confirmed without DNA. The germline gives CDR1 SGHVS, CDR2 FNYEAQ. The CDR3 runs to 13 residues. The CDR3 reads CASSLEEGDEQYF.

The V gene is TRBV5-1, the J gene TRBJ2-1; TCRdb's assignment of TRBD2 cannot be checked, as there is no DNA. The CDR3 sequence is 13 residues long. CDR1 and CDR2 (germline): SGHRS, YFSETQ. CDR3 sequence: CASSLGGSVEQFF.

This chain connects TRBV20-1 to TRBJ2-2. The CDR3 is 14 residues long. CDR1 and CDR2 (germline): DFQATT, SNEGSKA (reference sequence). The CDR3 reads CSARARKNTGELFF.

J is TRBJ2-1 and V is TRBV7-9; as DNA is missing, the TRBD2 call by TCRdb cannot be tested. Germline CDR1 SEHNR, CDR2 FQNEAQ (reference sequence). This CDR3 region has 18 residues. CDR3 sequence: CASSLGRLAGGPYNEQFF.

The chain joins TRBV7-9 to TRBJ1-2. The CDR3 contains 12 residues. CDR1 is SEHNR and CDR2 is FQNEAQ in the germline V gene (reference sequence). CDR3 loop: CATREGIYGYTF.

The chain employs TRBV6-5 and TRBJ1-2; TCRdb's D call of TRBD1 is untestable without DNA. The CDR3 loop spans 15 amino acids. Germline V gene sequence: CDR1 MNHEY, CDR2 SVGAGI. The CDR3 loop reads CASRGGTGDNYGYTF.

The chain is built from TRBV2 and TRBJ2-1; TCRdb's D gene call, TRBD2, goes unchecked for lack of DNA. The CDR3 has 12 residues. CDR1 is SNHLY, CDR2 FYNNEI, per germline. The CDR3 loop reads CASRPRENEQFF.

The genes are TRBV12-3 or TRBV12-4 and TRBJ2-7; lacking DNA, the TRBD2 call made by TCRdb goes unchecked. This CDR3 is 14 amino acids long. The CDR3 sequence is CASSYRGLAYEQYF.

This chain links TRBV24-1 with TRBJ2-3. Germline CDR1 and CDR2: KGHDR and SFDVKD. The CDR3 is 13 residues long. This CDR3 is CATQYRSTDTQYF.

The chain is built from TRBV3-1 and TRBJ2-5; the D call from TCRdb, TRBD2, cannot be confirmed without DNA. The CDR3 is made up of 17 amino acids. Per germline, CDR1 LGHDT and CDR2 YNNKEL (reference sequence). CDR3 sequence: CASSPRGGATLQETQYF.

The CDR3 sequence is CAISEIVNPQTGSGELFF. The genes are TRBV10-3 and TRBJ2-2; the D gene TCRdb calls, TRBD1, cannot be checked with no DNA. There are 18 residues in the CDR3. Germline CDR1 reads ENHRY; CDR2 reads SYGVKD.

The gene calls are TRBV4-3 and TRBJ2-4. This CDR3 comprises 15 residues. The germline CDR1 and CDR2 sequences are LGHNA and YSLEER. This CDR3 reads CASSPTGDAKNIQYF.